This T cell receptor (beta chain) was sequenced in a study of neurological immune-mediated disorders. TCRdb recomputed calls from the 5' RACE reads with MiXCR, one row per CDR3 protein. The sample holds roughly 75,000 distinct CDR3 sequences, roughly an eighth seen once. This clonotype has ten or more counts. The time point: longitudinal time-point 1 (baseline). V trimming: 3 bases; J trimming: 6 bases; junction bases outside the gene matches: 6. Germline values: CDR1 DFQATT, CDR2 SNEGSKA (reference sequence). The CDR3 has 15 residues. Sample: PBMCs. The rearrangement uses TRBV20-1 and TRBJ2-1; 12 bases agree with TRBD1. This clonotype originated in a female donor with HTLV-1-associated myelopathy (HAM/TSP). CDR3 in DNA: TGCAGTGCTAGGGGGGGACAGGGGGCCGGCAATGAGCAGTTCTTC. Residues: CSARGGQGAGNEQFF.